What follows are 7 T cell receptor beta chains derived from one specimen sequenced in a study of blood T cell repertoires in COVID-19. Only in-frame clones appear in the TCRdb table, and some are missing; sequencing was by immunoSEQ multiplex PCR. The sample carries fewer than 500,000 clones, approximately 86% recorded once. The sequenced sample consisted of PBMCs or T cells enriched from blood (not recorded which). These receptors were collected from a woman aged 18-30 years who had recovered from COVID-19.

The chain carries TRBV6-2 or TRBV6-3 and TRBJ2-3, with D maybe TRBD2 (5 bases). The ends were cut back, 2 bases at V and 7 bases at J, with 25 bases in the middle. Germline CDR1 and CDR2: MNHEY and SVGEGT. The length of the CDR3 is 18 residues. The CDR3 region has the DNA TGTGCCAGCAGTTACCGCCGAGCAGAAGCGGCAGCGGTAAATACGCAGTATTTT. This gives the protein CASSYRRAEAAAVNTQYF.

The V and J genes are TRBV28 and TRBJ1-2; TRBD1 is a possible D gene (6 bases). This CDR3 is built from 16 residues. Trimming removed 8 bases at V and 4 bases at J, with 23 bases between. CDR1 and CDR2 (germline): MDHEN, SYDVKM. CDR3 protein: CASVPPGAFPPYGYTF. CDR3 DNA sequence: TGTGCCAGCGTCCCCCCAGGGGCATTCCCCCCCTATGGCTACACCTTC.

J is TRBJ1-1 and V is TRBV19; 9 nucleotides align to TRBD1. V was pared by 7 bases and J by 11 bases, with 14 bases of the junction left unmatched. Germline V gene lookup returns CDR1 LNHDA and CDR2 SQIVND (reference sequence). The CDR3 has 14 amino acids. The CDR3 loop reads CASTTRDRVSGAFF. CDR3 bases: TGTGCCAGTACTACCAGGGACAGGGTGTCAGGGGCTTTCTTT.

The chain combines TRBV6-6 with TRBJ1-2, with D maybe TRBD1 (5 bases). V was shortened by 6 bases and J by 6 bases, with 17 bases between the two germline ends. The CDR3 runs 14 residues. Germline lookup yields CDR1 MNHNY and CDR2 SVGAGI (reference sequence). The CDR3 region is CASSSSGNTNGYTF. CDR3 DNA: TGTGCCAGCAGCTCCTCAGGGAATACGAATGGCTACACCTTC.

The genes are TRBV5-1 and TRBJ2-7, with 9 bases that match TRBD1. Germline V lookup: CDR1 SGHRS, CDR2 YFSETQ. Trimming cost V 4 bases and J 0 bases; bases outside gene matches: 2. This CDR3 contains 14 residues. The CDR3 loop is CASSGQGPSYEQYF. In nucleotides, the CDR3 is TGCGCCAGCAGCGGACAGGGGCCCTCCTACGAGCAGTACTTC. The variable domain in full, with the rest retrieved from reference TRBV5-1 and TRBJ2-7, is KAGVTQTPRYLIKTRGQQVTLSCSPISGHRSVSWYQQTPGQGLQFLFEYFSETQRNKGNFPGRFSGRQFSNSRSEMNVSTLELGDSALYLCASSGQGPSYEQYFGPGTRLTVT.

This chain links TRBV5-1 with TRBJ2-1, with 8 bases fitting TRBD1. The germline gives CDR1 SGHRS, CDR2 YFSETQ. The CDR3 length is 11 residues. Germline trimming cut 4 bases from V and 13 bases from J; bases unmatched to any gene: 4. For the CDR3, the DNA is TGCGCCAGCAGCCTTGGACAGGGTCAGTTCTTC. This encodes CASSLGQGQFF.

The genes are TRBV4-1 and TRBJ1-2, with D tentatively TRBD1 (6 bases). The length of the CDR3 is 15 residues. Trimming removed 0 bases from V and 4 bases from J, with 12 bases in between. CDR1 is MGHRA, CDR2 YSYEKL, per germline. CDR3 in amino acids: CASSQEVSGAYGYTF. The CDR3 region has the DNA TGCGCCAGCAGCCAAGAAGTGTCAGGGGCCTATGGCTACACCTTC.